Below, 18 T cell receptor beta chains from the same sample are listed, as sequenced in a study of cytomegalovirus exposure and HLA in healthy donors. The PCR made use of 60 Vbeta and 13 Jbeta primers. Measured with immunoSEQ multiplex PCR; TCRdb has only the in-frame clones, and not every one. There are about 120,000 clones in the sample; 80% occur only once, and 8% to 9% lies in the top ten. The sample was PBMCs. The receptor source for this set is a female donor in good health and CMV-seropositive.

The rearrangement uses TRBV19 and TRBJ1-2, with 10 nucleotides matching TRBD1. Germline CDR1 is LNHDA and CDR2 is SQIVND (reference sequence). The CDR3 extends over 15 amino acids. V was clipped by 3 bases and J by 2 bases; unmatched bases: 3. The CDR3 DNA reads TGTGCCAGTAGTATCCGGGACAGGGGAAACTATGGCTACACCTTC. It translates to CASSIRDRGNYGYTF.

This clone was counted a single time. This chain joins TRBV9 and TRBJ1-2; 8 positions agree with TRBD1. Trimming cost V 3 bases and J 4 bases; bases outside gene matches: 11. Germline CDR1 reads SGDLS; CDR2 reads YYNGEE. CDR3 length: 16 residues. The CDR3 bases are TGTGCCAGCAGCGCGTCCGGACAGGGCTCCCTCTATGGCTACACCTTC. This encodes CASSASGQGSLYGYTF.

This chain connects TRBV5-6 to TRBJ2-7; 11 nucleotides align to TRBD2. Germline loops: CDR1 SGHDT, CDR2 YYEEEE. J gave up 3 bases and V 2 bases, and 4 bases lay outside the gene matches. The CDR3 runs 15 residues. CDR3 DNA: TGTGCCAGCAGCTTACTAGCGGGGGCCCTCTACGAGCAGTACTTC. It codes for CASSLLAGALYEQYF.

The table lists this clone with a count of one. The chain recombines TRBV5-1 with TRBJ1-2; D not certain. CDR1 and CDR2 (germline): SGHRS, YFSETQ. This CDR3 comprises 17 residues. Trimming pared 0 bases from V and 1 base from J, leaving 16 bases between. The CDR3 nucleotides read TGCGCCAGCAGCTTGGCCCCGGGGTTGGTCCTTAACTATGGCTACACCTTC. Translated, it gives CASSLAPGLVLNYGYTF.

This chain uses TRBV6-4 with TRBJ1-5; D gene unclear. Deletions cut 4 bases from V and 7 bases from J, with 11 bases between. Germline values: CDR1 MRHNA, CDR2 SNTAGT. CDR3 length: 13 amino acids. DNA for the CDR3: TGTGCCAGCAGTGTGGAGGTCGGGCAGCCCCAGCATTTT. Translated: CASSVEVGQPQHF.

The gene calls are TRBV30 and TRBJ2-4, with D tentatively TRBD2 (5 bases). The germline V gene has CDR1 GTSNPN and CDR2 SVGIG (reference sequence). V gave up 0 bases and J gave up 15 bases, with 15 bases separating them. The CDR3 sequence is 12 residues long. In DNA form, the CDR3 reads TGTGCCTGGAGTGTATTAATGGACTCGGTGTACTTC. It is translated as CAWSVLMDSVYF. Together with reference TRBV30 and TRBJ2-4, the CDR3 gives the full variable domain: SQTIHQWPATLVQPVGSPLSLECTVEGTSNPNLYWYRQAAGRGLQLLFYSVGIGQISSEVPQNLSASRPQDRQFILSSKKLLLSDSGFYLCAWSVLMDSVYFGAGTRLSVL.

The V call is TRBV12-5, the J call TRBJ1-2, with D possibly being TRBD1 (6 bases). Germline V gene lookup returns CDR1 LGHNT and CDR2 FRNRAP. The germline V and J ends were trimmed by 7 bases and 3 bases, with 9 bases remaining between them. This CDR3 is built from 12 residues. The CDR3 DNA is TGTGCTAGTGTGGGGGCGGACTATGGCTACACCTTC. As protein: CASVGADYGYTF.

The V gene is TRBV5-4, the J gene TRBJ2-1; D gene unclear. Trimming pared 4 bases from V and 2 bases from J, leaving 13 bases between. The CDR3 length is 15 residues. Germline CDR1 SGHNT, CDR2 YYREEE (reference sequence). The CDR3 here is CASSNGRSTYNEQFF. CDR3 bases: TGTGCCAGCAGCAACGGCAGGTCCACCTACAATGAGCAGTTCTTC. The whole variable domain, filled in from reference TRBV5-4 and TRBJ2-1, reads ETGVTQSPTHLIKTRGQQVTLRCSSQSGHNTVSWYQQALGQGPQFIFQYYREEENGRGNFPPRFSGLQFPNYSSELNVNALELDDSALYLCASSNGRSTYNEQFFGPGTRLTVL.

This chain uses TRBV5-1 with TRBJ2-1; D possibly corresponds to TRBD2 (6 bases). The CDR3 totals 15 residues. The V and J ends lost 4 bases and 10 bases respectively, with 21 bases between them. The V gene's germline CDR1 is SGHRS and CDR2 YFSETQ. This chain's CDR3 is CASSLARGSGVEQFF. DNA of the CDR3: TGCGCCAGCAGCCTAGCCCGTGGTAGCGGAGTCGAGCAGTTCTTC.

The chain uses TRBV18 and TRBJ2-2; 12 nucleotides agree with TRBD2. The CDR3 loop spans 16 amino acids. The V segment lost 3 bases and the J segment 3 bases; nucleotides outside the gene matches: 2. Per the germline V gene, CDR1 is KGHSH and CDR2 is LQKENI. For the CDR3, the DNA is TGTGCCAGCTCACCGACTAGCGGGGGATACACCGGGGAGCTGTTTTTT. Its translation: CASSPTSGGYTGELFF.

The V call is TRBV7-9, the J call TRBJ1-2; TRBD1 agrees at 9 bases. The CDR3 sequence is 16 residues long. Germline CDR1 is SEHNR and CDR2 is FQNEAQ (reference sequence). V lost 0 bases and J lost 7; bases outside the gene matches: 9. CDR3 amino acids: CASSLAEGTGHGGYTF. DNA of the CDR3: TGTGCCAGCAGCTTAGCGGAAGGGACAGGGCATGGTGGCTACACCTTC.

This clone was detected a few times. The chain carries TRBV4-3 and TRBJ2-7; 13 positions match TRBD2. Germline CDR1 reads LGHNA; CDR2 reads YSLEER. The CDR3 contains 16 residues. The V gene end was trimmed by 3 bases and the J gene end by 2 bases; junction bases not matched to a gene: 4. CDR3 DNA sequence: TGCGCCAGCAGCCAGGTACTAGCGGGGGGGCCCTACGAGCAGTACTTC. Translated: CASSQVLAGGPYEQYF.

The rearrangement uses TRBV6-6 and TRBJ2-7, with a tentative D call TRBD1 (7 bases). The germline gives CDR1 MNHNY, CDR2 SVGAGI (reference sequence). The CDR3 spans 16 residues. V was shortened by 8 bases and J by 0 bases, with 20 bases between the two germline ends. The CDR3 nucleotides read TGTGCCAGCGGATCCTCAGGGGGGCCCCGCTCCTACGAGCAGTACTTC. This gives the protein CASGSSGGPRSYEQYF.

V and J are TRBV18 and TRBJ1-4, with D possibly matching TRBD1 (5 bases). Trimming pared 3 bases from V and 0 bases from J, leaving 11 bases between. CDR1 and CDR2 (germline): KGHSH, LQKENI. CDR3 length: 16 amino acids. For the CDR3, the DNA is TGTGCCAGCTCACCGTTTGACAGTGCAACTAATGAAAAACTGTTTTTT. It specifies CASSPFDSATNEKLFF.

This chain joins TRBV29-1 and TRBJ1-4, with 10 bases lining up with TRBD1. This CDR3 is 16 amino acids long. J lost 8 bases, V lost 3 bases, and 12 bases had no gene match. The germline V gene encodes CDR1 SQVTM and CDR2 ANQGSEA. The CDR3 DNA is TGCAGCGTTGAGGGGGACAGGGGAAAGGGGATAGAAAAACTGTTTTTT. Its protein is CSVEGDRGKGIEKLFF.

This chain joins TRBV7-9 and TRBJ1-1; D is unresolved. The ends were cut back, 5 bases at V and 1 base at J, with 11 bases in the middle. The CDR3 length is 14 residues. The germline V gene encodes CDR1 SEHNR and CDR2 FQNEAQ (reference sequence). The CDR3 DNA reads as TGTGCCAGCAGCACTATCTTAAGGAACACTGAAGCTTTCTTT. Protein product: CASSTILRNTEAFF.

This clone occurred a few times. The chain has TRBV9 and TRBJ2-1; perhaps TRBD1 as D (5 bases). V was clipped by 1 base and J by 1 base, with 9 bases between them. Germline V gene data show CDR1 as SGDLS and CDR2 as YYNGEE. The CDR3 length is 15 residues. CDR3 region: CASSVYQGSYNEQFF. CDR3 nucleotides: TGTGCCAGCAGCGTATATCAGGGATCCTACAATGAGCAGTTCTTC.

This clone turned up a few times. This chain joins TRBV18 and TRBJ2-1; no clear D. The CDR3 extends over 16 amino acids. Germline V gene data show CDR1 as KGHSH and CDR2 as LQKENI. V was shortened by 3 bases and J by 1 base, with 13 bases between the two germline ends. The CDR3 region has the DNA TGTGCCAGCTCACCCAAGTACCCTACGTCCTACAATGAGCAGTTCTTC. The encoded protein is CASSPKYPTSYNEQFF.